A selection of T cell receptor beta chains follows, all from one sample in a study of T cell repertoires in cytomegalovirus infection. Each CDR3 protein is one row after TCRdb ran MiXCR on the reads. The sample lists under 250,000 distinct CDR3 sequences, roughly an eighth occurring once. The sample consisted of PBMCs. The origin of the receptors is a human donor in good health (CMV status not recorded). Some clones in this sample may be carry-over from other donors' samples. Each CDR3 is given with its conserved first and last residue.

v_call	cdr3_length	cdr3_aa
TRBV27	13	CASSPQGLYEQYF
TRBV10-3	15	CAISDGGGGTDTQYF
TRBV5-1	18	CASSLEVTGGARSYEQYF
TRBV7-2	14	CASSLIQGSYEQYF
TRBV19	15	CASSITGVGSTEAFF
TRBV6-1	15	CASSRPRVDSYEQYF
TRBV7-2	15	CASSSGLAGGETQYF
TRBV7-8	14	CASSLYRQGNEQFF
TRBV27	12	CASSLSWWEQYF
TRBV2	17	CASRRSPATPGGNEQFF
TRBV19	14	CASSIRDSSYEQYF
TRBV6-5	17	CASSYSKDRENTGELFF
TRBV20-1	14	CSARASGSRNEQYF
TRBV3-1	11	CASSQGLGYTF
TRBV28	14	CASSLKRLRAGYTF
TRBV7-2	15	CASSLGAGPGNTIYF
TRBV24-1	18	CATSDLSKKGGDYNEQFF
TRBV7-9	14	CASSLESDRGPQHF
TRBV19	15	CASNPRDRGHQPQHF
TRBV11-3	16	CASSLDASRFNYGYTF
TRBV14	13	CASSQGVYDTQYF
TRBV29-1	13	CSVGRTGANVLTF